This T cell receptor (beta chain) was identified in a study of CD8+ T cells in alopecia areata. Treatment: oral pan-JAK inhibitor, 5-10 mg twice daily. Alopecia areata patients gave lesional scalp punch biopsies and peripheral blood samples. Note on this clone: No antigen is known for it.

Sequencing relied on a cDNA template that was reverse transcribed from extracted RNA. Here immunoSEQ multiplex PCR was the method, and the copy in TCRdb shows in-frame clones only, minus some. The data show about 210,000 clones, approximately 57% seen once. Study outcomes and limitations: For patients receiving tofacitinib, scalp clonality and expanded CD8+ clones among the top 100 significantly decreased. On tofacitinib, scalp and blood still held many of the expanded lesional clones.

The CDR3 is made up of 14 amino acids. V was shortened by 0 bases and J by 1 base, with 7 bases between the two germline ends. The germline gives CDR1 SGDLS, CDR2 YYNGEE. The V call is TRBV9, the J call TRBJ2-5; no clear D gene. The starting material was CD4+ T cells sorted from blood, obtained at week 4, from a patient treated with tofacitinib. This TCR was sampled from a human donor with alopecia areata. The CDR3 DNA is TGTGCCAGCAGCGTAGAGCCCTTCCAAGAGACCCAGTACTTC. Its translation is CASSVEPFQETQYF.